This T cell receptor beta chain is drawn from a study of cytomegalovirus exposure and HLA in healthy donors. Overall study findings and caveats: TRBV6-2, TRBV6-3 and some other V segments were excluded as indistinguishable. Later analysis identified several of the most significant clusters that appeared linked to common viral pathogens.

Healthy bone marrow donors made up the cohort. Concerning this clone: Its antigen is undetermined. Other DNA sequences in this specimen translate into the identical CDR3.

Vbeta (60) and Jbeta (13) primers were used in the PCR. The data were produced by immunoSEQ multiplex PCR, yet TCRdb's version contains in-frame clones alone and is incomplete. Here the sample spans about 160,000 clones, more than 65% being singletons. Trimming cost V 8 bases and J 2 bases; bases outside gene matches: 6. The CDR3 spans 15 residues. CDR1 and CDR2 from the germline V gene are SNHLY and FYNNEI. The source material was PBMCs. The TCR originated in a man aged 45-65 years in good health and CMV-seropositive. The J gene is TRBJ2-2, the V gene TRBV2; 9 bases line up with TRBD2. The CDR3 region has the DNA TGTGCCAGCGTATCTAGCGGGGTAAACACCGGGGAGCTGTTTTTT. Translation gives CASVSSGVNTGELFF. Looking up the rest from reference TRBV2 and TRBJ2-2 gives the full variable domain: EPEVTQTPSHQVTQMGQEVILRCVPISNHLYFYWYRQILGQKVEFLVSFYNNEISEKSEIFDDQFSVERPDGSNFTLKIRSTKLEDSAMYFCASVSSGVNTGELFFGEGSRLTVL.